This T cell receptor beta chain stems from a study of CD8+ T cells in alopecia areata. V was pared by 5 bases and J by 2 bases, with 12 bases between. Germline V lookup: CDR1 PRHDT, CDR2 FYEKMQ (reference sequence). This CDR3 has 14 residues. Sequencing templates came from extracted RNA that was reverse transcribed into cDNA. Sequenced by immunoSEQ multiplex PCR; TCRdb stores in-frame clones only, minus some. The repertoire consists of 150,000 to 200,000 clones, with 45% to 60% occurring once and the leading ten covering about a tenth. Indicated treatment: oral pan-JAK inhibitor, 5-10 mg twice daily. This sequence was found in a human donor with alopecia areata. Sample: CD8+ T cells sorted from blood, taken around week 53, from a patient treated with tofacitinib. The J gene is TRBJ1-2, the V gene TRBV13; no firm D call. The CDR3 here is CASSLWTENYGYTF. In DNA, the CDR3 is TGTGCCAGCAGCCTCTGGACGGAGAACTATGGCTACACCTTC.